Below, 14 T cell receptor beta chains from the same sample are listed, as sequenced in a study of T cells in Graves' hyperthyroidism and ophthalmopathy. Template material for amplifying TCR beta CDR3 regions consisted of RNA transcripts. RT-PCR in the first round (using the HTBI primer set) targeted the TCR CDR3. TCRdb ran MiXCR on the multiplex PCR reads and lists one entry per CDR3 protein. This sample has fewer than 500,000 distinct CDR3 sequences, with about 15% found just once. Sequencing was performed on blood. The receptor set was obtained from a man between 18 and 35 years old with Graves' ophthalmopathy.

This clonotype was recorded many times. The J gene is TRBJ1-1, the V gene TRBV16; 7 bases line up with TRBD1. V lost 0 bases and J lost 2; bases outside the gene matches: 9. The CDR3 runs 17 residues. From germline, CDR1 is KGHSY and CDR2 FQNENV. The CDR3 bases are TGTGCCAGCAGCCAATCGGAAACAGGGGACTCCAACACTGAAGCTTTCTTT. It codes for CASSQSETGDSNTEAFF.

This chain joins TRBV12-3 or TRBV12-4 and TRBJ1-4, with D possibly being TRBD1 (5 bases). The CDR3 spans 15 residues. Trimming pared 5 bases from V and 2 bases from J, leaving 12 bases between. The CDR3 DNA sequence: TGTGCCAGCAGTCCCCACGGGGGGACTAATGAAAAACTGTTTTTT. Protein: CASSPHGGTNEKLFF.

This clonotype was seen many times. V usage is TRBV12-3 or TRBV12-4 and J usage is TRBJ1-5; possible D gene TRBD1, 5 bases. V shed 5 bases and J shed 0 bases, with 8 bases lying between them. This CDR3 contains 14 residues. In DNA form, the CDR3 reads TGTGCCAGCAGTCGGGACCATAGCAATCAGCCCCAGCATTTT. Translated, it gives CASSRDHSNQPQHF.

With regard to this clonotype: With a much larger clone just one base away, this may be a read error. This rearrangement joins TRBV20-1 to TRBJ2-1, with D perhaps being TRBD1 or TRBD2 (6 bases each). CDR3 size: 15 residues. From germline, CDR1 is DFQATT and CDR2 SNEGSKA (reference sequence). The CDR3, as DNA: TGCAGTGCCCTAGTTACTCTGGGGGGCTACGATGAGCAGTTCTTC. Residues: CSALVTLGGYDEQFF.

This clonotype was seen a few times. The chain couples TRBV29-1 to TRBJ2-3; TRBD2 is a possible D gene (5 bases). The CDR3 totals 14 residues. CDR1 SQVTM and CDR2 ANQGSEA come from the germline V gene. V dropped 5 bases and J dropped 7 bases, with 19 bases sitting between them. The CDR3 sequence: CSVLRFGDLNTQYF. CDR3 bases: TGCAGCGTTTTGAGATTCGGGGATTTAAATACGCAGTATTTT.

This clonotype has a count of ten or more. CDR3 amino acids: CSVVVSPQYNEQFF. The CDR3 DNA reads as TGCAGCGTTGTGGTCAGTCCGCAGTACAATGAGCAGTTCTTC. The genes are TRBV29-1 and TRBJ2-1; D call uncertain. Germline V lookup: CDR1 SQVTM, CDR2 ANQGSEA. The CDR3 totals 14 residues. The V end lost 4 bases, the J end lost 4 bases, and 14 bases lay between the germline ends.

The chain joins TRBV7-9 to TRBJ1-4; tentatively, D is TRBD1 (5 bases). From germline, CDR1 is SEHNR and CDR2 FQNEAQ (reference sequence). V lost 1 base to trimming and J lost 12 bases, with 15 bases between them. The CDR3 contains 14 residues. CDR3 nucleotide sequence: TGTGCCAGCAGCTTAGGAATGGGGGAAGAAGAACTGTTTTTT. This translates into CASSLGMGEEELFF.

On this clonotype itself: A much more abundant neighbour one base away suggests this may be a read error. The CDR3 DNA reads TGTGCCTGGGGTGTGCTAGCGGGAGGATCTCACACAGATACGCAGTATTTT. The encoded protein is CAWGVLAGGSHTDTQYF. This chain connects TRBV30 to TRBJ2-3, with TRBD2 matching 11 bases. The germline V gene has CDR1 GTSNPN and CDR2 SVGIG (reference sequence). This CDR3 is 17 amino acids long.

This clonotype was detected many times. The chain employs TRBV2 and TRBJ1-6, with D possibly matching TRBD1 (6 bases). V lost 9 bases and J lost 8, with 20 bases in between. The CDR3 runs to 15 residues. Looked up from germline, CDR1 is SNHLY and CDR2 is FYNNEI. For the CDR3, the DNA is TGTGCCAGGAGGAAGAGCACAGGGTCGTATTCACCCCTCCACTTT. It is translated as CARRKSTGSYSPLHF.

At least ten counts were recorded for this clonotype. This rearrangement joins TRBV11-3 to TRBJ2-3, with 8 bases that match TRBD2. CDR1 and CDR2 from the germline V gene are SGHNT and YENEEA. This CDR3 has 15 residues. V was clipped by 5 bases and J by 4 bases; unmatched bases: 8. The CDR3 bases are TGTGCCAGCAGCCCCTATAGCGGGGTTGCAGATACGCAGTATTTT. This sequence encodes CASSPYSGVADTQYF.

This clonotype showed up many times. The rearrangement links TRBV27 to TRBJ2-7; a weak D match, TRBD2 (6 bases). The CDR3 has 16 residues. The V gene lost 6 bases and the J gene lost 1 base, with 19 bases spanning the gap. Germline CDR1 reads MNHEY; CDR2 reads SMNVEV (reference sequence). The CDR3 region is CASRTAGLPHSYEQYF. CDR3 DNA sequence: TGTGCCAGCAGGACAGCGGGCCTCCCCCATTCCTACGAGCAGTACTTC.

The chain combines TRBV5-5 with TRBJ2-5, with D possibly being TRBD2 (5 bases). The length of the CDR3 is 14 residues. Deletions cut 2 bases from V and 3 bases from J, with 11 bases between. Germline V gene data show CDR1 as SGHKS and CDR2 as YYEKEE (reference sequence). As DNA, the CDR3 is TGTGCCAGCAGCTTAGTTGGGAGTGAAGAGACCCAGTACTTC. As protein: CASSLVGSEETQYF.

V and J are TRBV6-5 and TRBJ2-5; 9 bases align to TRBD1. CDR1 MNHEY and CDR2 SVGAGI come from the germline V gene. The trim removed 0 bases at V and 4 bases at J, leaving 12 bases unmatched. The CDR3 totals 18 residues. In nucleotides, the CDR3 is TGTGCCAGCAGTTACTCCACCAGGGGGACAGGGAGCACAGAGACCCAGTACTTC. It codes for CASSYSTRGTGSTETQYF.

About this clonotype itself: This may be a read error: a much more frequent sequence differs by one nucleotide. The chain couples TRBV12-3 or TRBV12-4 to TRBJ2-4; D remains unclear. The CDR3 totals 14 residues. V gave up 8 bases and J gave up 2 bases, with 13 bases separating them. This chain's CDR3 is CASGVLGTKNIQYF. The CDR3 nucleotides read TGTGCCAGCGGCGTCCTAGGTACCAAAAACATTCAGTACTTC.